This T cell receptor (beta chain) was sequenced in a study of T cell changes during pregnancy in multiple sclerosis. The repertoire was sequenced with immunoSEQ multiplex PCR; TCRdb's copy has only in-frame clones and lacks some. The sample holds approximately 53,000 clones, 85% to 90% seen once. The CDR3 extends over 17 amino acids. Trimming stripped 0 bases from V and 8 bases from J, with 20 bases between. Germline CDR1 reads SGHTA; CDR2 reads FQGNSA. Here the sequenced sample was peripheral blood, taken after pregnancy. This TCR derives from a female donor in good health, enrolled as a control in a pregnancy study. The V call is TRBV7-2, the J call TRBJ2-1, with a weak D call TRBD2 (7 bases). The chain's CDR3 is CASSLALIRGAIDEQFF. In nucleotides, the CDR3 is TGTGCCAGCAGCTTAGCTCTAATACGGGGGGCCATCGATGAGCAGTTCTTC.